Sequencing of this T cell receptor (beta chain) was carried out in a study of regulatory T cells. Study-wide results and limits: Compared with autologous conventional CD4+ cells and control regulatory cells, CD3G-deficient regulatory T cells showed reduced diversity.

In regard to this clone: Its antigen remains unidentified.

CD4+ T cells were divided by sorting: CD25-high CD127-low Tregs, CD25-low CD127-high conventional cells. The PCR used 52 TRBV and 13 TRBJ primers. Measured with immunoSEQ multiplex PCR; TCRdb has only the in-frame clones, and not every one. The sample carries 3,000 to 4,000 clones, 90% to 95% recorded once. There are 14 residues in the CDR3. Germline V gene lookup returns CDR1 MNHNY and CDR2 SVGAGI (reference sequence). V lost 2 bases to trimming and J lost 1 base, with 8 bases between them. This TCR came from a person aged 18 to 35 with CD3G deficiency. The sequencing sample was made of CD4+ Tregs sorted from blood. V and J are TRBV6-6 and TRBJ1-1, with D possibly being TRBD1 (5 bases). The CDR3: CASSYGTANTEAFF. The DNA for the CDR3 is TGTGCCAGCAGTTACGGGACGGCGAACACTGAAGCTTTCTTT.